This paragraph reports one T cell receptor (beta chain). From germline, CDR1 is SGHVT and CDR2 SQSDAQ. Trimming removed 2 bases from V and 4 bases from J; junction bases left unmatched: 8. The CDR3 runs 16 residues. The data were obtained in a study of graft-versus-host responses after intestinal transplantation. On the study more broadly: Recipients were all induced with anti-thymocyte globulin, then given tacrolimus and steroids for around 3 years.

Measured with immunoSEQ multiplex PCR; TCRdb has only the in-frame clones, and not every one. Of some 9,600 clones detected, approximately 88% appear once; the ten largest clones hold roughly 10%. Specimen: PBMCs, collected 242 days after intestinal transplant. V usage is TRBV7-4 and J usage is TRBJ1-2; 9 positions match TRBD1. The origin of this receptor is a human patient who received an intestinal transplant, so some T cells may come from the graft donor. CDR3 region: CASSLKGDRAAYGYTF. CDR3 sequence (DNA): TGTGCCAGCAGCTTAAAAGGGGACAGGGCTGCCTATGGCTACACCTTC. The complete variable domain, with remaining parts taken from reference TRBV7-4 and TRBJ1-2, reads GAGVSQSPRYKVAKRGRDVALRCDSISGHVTLYWYRQTLGQGSEVLTYSQSDAQRDKSGRPSGRFSAERPERSVSTLKIQRTEQGDSAVYLCASSLKGDRAAYGYTFGSGTRLTVV.